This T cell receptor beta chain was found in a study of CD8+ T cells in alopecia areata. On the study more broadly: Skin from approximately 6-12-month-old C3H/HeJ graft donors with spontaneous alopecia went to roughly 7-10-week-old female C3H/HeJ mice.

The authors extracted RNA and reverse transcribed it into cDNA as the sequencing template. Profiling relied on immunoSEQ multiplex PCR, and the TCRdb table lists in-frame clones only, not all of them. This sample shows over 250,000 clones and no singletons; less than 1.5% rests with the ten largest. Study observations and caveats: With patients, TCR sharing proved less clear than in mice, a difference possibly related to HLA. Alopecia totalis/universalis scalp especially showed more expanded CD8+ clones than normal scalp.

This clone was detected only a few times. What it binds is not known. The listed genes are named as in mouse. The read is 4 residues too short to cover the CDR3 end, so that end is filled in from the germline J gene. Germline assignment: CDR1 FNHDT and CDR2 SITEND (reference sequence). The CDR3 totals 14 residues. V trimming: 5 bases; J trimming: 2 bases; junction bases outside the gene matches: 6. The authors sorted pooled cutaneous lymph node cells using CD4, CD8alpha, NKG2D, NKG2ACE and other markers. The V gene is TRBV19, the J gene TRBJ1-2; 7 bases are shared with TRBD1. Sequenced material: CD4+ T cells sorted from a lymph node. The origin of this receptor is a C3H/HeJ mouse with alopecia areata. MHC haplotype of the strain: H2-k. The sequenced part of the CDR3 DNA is TGTGCCAGCAGGCACAGGGGACCGAACTCC. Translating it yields CASRHRGPNS. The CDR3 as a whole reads CASRHRGPNSDYTF.